The 22 T cell receptor beta chains presented below share a single source sample, sequenced in a study of cytomegalovirus exposure and HLA in healthy donors. In the PCR, 60 Vbeta and 13 Jbeta primers were used. Measured with immunoSEQ multiplex PCR; TCRdb has only the in-frame clones, and not every one. The data contain more than 150,000 clones, around three quarters of them singletons. Material: PBMCs. The receptors were sampled from a young woman in good health and CMV-seropositive.

The rearrangement uses TRBV5-1 and TRBJ2-1; 7 bases are a match to TRBD2. CDR3 length equals 15 residues. Trimming took 0 bases from V and 5 from J; bases not matched to a gene: 5. Germline V lookup: CDR1 SGHRS, CDR2 YFSETQ. CDR3 DNA sequence: TGCGCCAGCAGCTTGGCTTCGGGGGGAAACAATGAGCAGTTCTTC. Translated, it gives CASSLASGGNNEQFF.

The chain employs TRBV5-5 and TRBJ2-1; no clear D gene. CDR1 and CDR2 from the germline V gene are SGHKS and YYEKEE (reference sequence). The CDR3 is made up of 16 amino acids. Trimming took off 1 base at V and 3 bases at J, with 14 bases between the two ends. This CDR3 is CASSLTWQFRYNEQFF. CDR3 bases: TGTGCCAGCAGCTTGACCTGGCAGTTTCGCTACAATGAGCAGTTCTTC.

The rearrangement joins TRBV7-2 to TRBJ2-7, with TRBD1 identical over 7 bases. The germline V gene has CDR1 SGHTA and CDR2 FQGNSA. This CDR3 contains 14 residues. V lost 5 bases and J lost 6; bases outside the gene matches: 10. DNA of the CDR3: TGTGCCAGCAGCCCTCGGACAGGCCCCGCCGAGCAGTACTTC. Translating gives CASSPRTGPAEQYF.

This chain links TRBV9 with TRBJ2-7; 8 bases map to TRBD1. Trimming cost V 3 bases and J 3 bases; bases outside gene matches: 5. In germline, CDR1 is SGDLS, CDR2 YYNGEE. This CDR3 region has 14 residues. The CDR3 loop reads CASSAGDRIYEQYF. The CDR3 DNA sequence: TGTGCCAGCAGCGCCGGGGACAGGATCTACGAGCAGTACTTC.

The chain recombines TRBV28 with TRBJ1-2, with 9 bases matching TRBD1. The trim removed 5 bases at V and 0 bases at J, leaving 7 bases unmatched. Germline assignment: CDR1 MDHEN and CDR2 SYDVKM. The length of the CDR3 is 16 residues. The CDR3 DNA reads TGTGCCAGCAGTGTGACAGGGGGGCGTGCTAACTATGGCTACACCTTC. Translation gives CASSVTGGRANYGYTF.

This clone was recorded a few times. This chain connects TRBV7-9 to TRBJ2-3; D gene ambiguous. Germline V gene sequence: CDR1 SEHNR, CDR2 FQNEAQ (reference sequence). The CDR3 is made up of 12 amino acids. Between the trimmed V and J ends, which lost 1 base and 5 bases, there was a span of 4 bases. The CDR3 reads CASSLDGDTQYF. The CDR3 region has the DNA TGTGCCAGCAGCTTAGACGGAGATACGCAGTATTTT. Filled out from reference TRBV7-9 and TRBJ2-3, the complete variable domain reads DTGVSQNPRHKITKRGQNVTFRCDPISEHNRLYWYRQTLGQGPEFLTYFQNEAQLEKSRLLSDRFSAERPKGSFSTLEIQRTEQGDSAMYLCASSLDGDTQYFGPGTRLTVL.

Remarks on this clone: No conserved phenylalanine or tryptophan is present at the end of the CDR3, so a read error is the likely explanation. This rearrangement joins TRBV6-6 to TRBJ1-1; TRBD1 might be the D (5 bases). Germline V gene lookup returns CDR1 MNHNY and CDR2 SVGAGI (reference sequence). Deletions cut 11 bases from V and 0 bases from J, with 13 bases between. The CDR3 contains 13 residues. This chain's CDR3 is CAGVQALNTEAFL. As DNA, the CDR3 is TGTGCCGGCGTACAGGCGCTGAACACTGAAGCTTTCCTT.

The rearrangement uses TRBV9 and TRBJ2-1; TRBD2 matches 16 bases. Germline CDR1 SGDLS, CDR2 YYNGEE. Losses at the gene ends were 0 bases for V and 2 bases for J; bases not matched to a gene: 2. The CDR3 is 18 residues long. The DNA of the CDR3 is TGTGCCAGCAGCGTAGGTGGGACTAGCGGGGGGGCCTACAATGAGCAGTTCTTC. Residues: CASSVGGTSGGAYNEQFF.

CDR3 bases: TGTGCCAGCAGCCCCTTAACACACTATGGCTACACCTTC. Encoded protein: CASSPLTHYGYTF. This chain uses TRBV13 with TRBJ1-2; D is ambiguous. V lost 5 bases and J 3 bases, leaving 10 bases between the germline ends. Germline CDR1 PRHDT, CDR2 FYEKMQ (reference sequence). The CDR3 sequence is 13 residues long.

The V call is TRBV4-3, the J call TRBJ2-3, with 8 positions matching TRBD1. V dropped 0 bases and J dropped 14; count of bases not matched to a gene: 4. CDR3 size: 12 residues. Germline assignment: CDR1 LGHNA and CDR2 YSLEER. In DNA form, the CDR3 reads TGCGCCAGCAGCCAAGACCGGACAGGGTTGTATTTT. Amino acid sequence: CASSQDRTGLYF.

The gene calls are TRBV28 and TRBJ2-1; 9 bases match TRBD1. CDR3 size: 20 residues. Germline CDR1 is MDHEN and CDR2 is SYDVKM. The J segment lost 3 bases and the V segment lost 3 bases, leaving 18 bases of the junction unmatched. The CDR3 loop reads CASSLIRPPTGGVSYNEQFF. Written as DNA, the CDR3 is TGTGCCAGCAGTTTGATCCGGCCCCCTACAGGGGGCGTAAGCTACAATGAGCAGTTCTTC.

DNA of the CDR3: TGTGCCAGCAGCGTAGAGGGGAAAGATACGCAGTATTTT. This codes for CASSVEGKDTQYF. The rearrangement uses TRBV9 and TRBJ2-3; maybe TRBD1 (5 bases). This CDR3 spans 13 amino acids. Between the trimmed V and J ends, which lost 0 bases and 5 bases, there was a span of 7 bases. Germline-derived CDR1 and CDR2 are SGDLS and YYNGEE.

This clone was recorded once. The chain couples TRBV6-1 to TRBJ2-7, with D possibly matching TRBD1 (6 bases). Trimming cost V 6 bases and J 3 bases, with 12 bases left between them. Germline values: CDR1 MNHNS, CDR2 SASEGT. This CDR3 contains 13 residues. DNA of the CDR3: TGTGCCAGCAGCGCTGGGGGCCGCTACGAGCAGTACTTC. Translation: CASSAGGRYEQYF.

The J gene is TRBJ1-4, the V gene TRBV6-1, with TRBD1 matching 7 bases. V lost 4 bases to trimming and J lost 5 bases; unmatched junction nucleotides: 7. CDR3 length: 15 residues. The germline CDR1 and CDR2 sequences are MNHNS and SASEGT. The CDR3 DNA is TGTGCCAGCAGTGGTCTAGACAGGGAGAATGAAAAACTGTTTTTT. Translated: CASSGLDRENEKLFF.

The J gene is TRBJ2-3, the V gene TRBV10-3; D unclear. Germline values: CDR1 ENHRY, CDR2 SYGVKD. The V end lost 0 bases, the J end lost 1 base, and 11 bases lay between the germline ends. The CDR3 sequence is 16 residues long. The CDR3 DNA reads TGTGCCATCAGTGAGTCCCAATTGAGAGGCACAGATACGCAGTATTTT. Residues: CAISESQLRGTDTQYF.

The chain employs TRBV21-1 and TRBJ1-5. TRBV21-1 is classified as a pseudogene. This CDR3 contains 19 residues. The CDR3 sequence is CASSKSGTLRLYSNQPQHF. DNA for the CDR3: TGTGCCAGCAGCAAAAGCGGGACACTCCGACTTTATAGCAATCAGCCCCAGCATTTT.

The gene calls are TRBV6-1 and TRBJ1-4, with 7 bases lining up with TRBD1. The CDR3 contains 15 residues. The ends lost 7 bases at V and 8 bases at J; junction bases unmatched: 13. The germline gives CDR1 MNHNS, CDR2 SASEGT. The CDR3, as DNA: TGTGCCAGCAACAGTAGGCAGGGGGGTATCGAAAAACTGTTTTTT. Protein sequence: CASNSRQGGIEKLFF.

Comments on this clone: A far bigger clonotype differs at one base, so this is likely a read error. V usage is TRBV28 and J usage is TRBJ1-6; no definite D call. Trimming stripped 2 bases from V and 7 bases from J, with 15 bases between. The V gene's germline CDR1 is MDHEN and CDR2 SYDVKM. The CDR3 is 16 amino acids. The CDR3 loop reads CASSLLLTAGNSPLHF. In DNA, the CDR3 is TGTGCCAGCAGTTTACTCCTGACGGCGGGGAATTCACCCCTCCACTTT.

This chain uses TRBV11-3 with TRBJ2-2; D gene uncertain. Per the germline V gene, CDR1 is SGHNT and CDR2 is YENEEA. The CDR3 has 17 amino acids. V was clipped by 0 bases and J by 2 bases, with 13 bases between them. The CDR3 sequence: CASSLDLGGVNTGELFF. The CDR3 DNA reads TGTGCCAGCAGCTTAGATCTAGGCGGAGTAAACACCGGGGAGCTGTTTTTT.

The rearrangement joins TRBV5-1 to TRBJ2-3; 7 bases are a match to TRBD2. Germline CDR1 and CDR2: SGHRS and YFSETQ. V shed 4 bases, J shed 4 bases, and the junction held 6 bases outside the gene matches. The length of the CDR3 is 14 residues. The CDR3 DNA follows: TGCGCCAGCAGCGTAAGCGGGGTGGCAGATACGCAGTATTTT. Amino acid sequence: CASSVSGVADTQYF. The full variable domain, completed using reference TRBV5-1 and TRBJ2-3, is KAGVTQTPRYLIKTRGQQVTLSCSPISGHRSVSWYQQTPGQGLQFLFEYFSETQRNKGNFPGRFSGRQFSNSRSEMNVSTLELGDSALYLCASSVSGVADTQYFGPGTRLTVL.

The chain joins TRBV5-8 to TRBJ1-4; D not resolved. Germline V CDR1 and CDR2: SGHTS, YDEGEE. The CDR3 covers 15 residues. V gave up 4 bases and J gave up 2 bases, with 12 bases separating them. CDR3: CASSPRPVTNEKLFF. CDR3 bases: TGTGCCAGCAGCCCTAGACCGGTGACTAATGAAAAACTGTTTTTT.

V and J are TRBV5-1 and TRBJ2-1; a possible D gene is TRBD2 (6 bases). Germline CDR1 is SGHRS and CDR2 is YFSETQ. The CDR3 has 14 amino acids. V lost 4 bases to trimming and J lost 4 bases, with 12 bases between them. CDR3 residues: CASSTLASYNEQFF. CDR3 nucleotide sequence: TGCGCCAGCAGCACCCTAGCGTCATACAATGAGCAGTTCTTC.